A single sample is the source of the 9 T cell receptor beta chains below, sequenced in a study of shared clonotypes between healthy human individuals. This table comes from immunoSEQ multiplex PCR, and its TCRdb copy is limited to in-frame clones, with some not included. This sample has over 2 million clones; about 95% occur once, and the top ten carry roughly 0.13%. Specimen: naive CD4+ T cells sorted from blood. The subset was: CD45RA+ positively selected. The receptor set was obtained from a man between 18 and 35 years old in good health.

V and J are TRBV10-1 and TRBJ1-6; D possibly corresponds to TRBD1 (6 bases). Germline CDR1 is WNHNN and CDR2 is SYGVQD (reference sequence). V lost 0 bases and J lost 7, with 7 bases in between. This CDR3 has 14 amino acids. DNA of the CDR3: TGCGCCAGCAGTGAGTCTGGACAGAATTCACCCCTCCACTTT. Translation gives CASSESGQNSPLHF.

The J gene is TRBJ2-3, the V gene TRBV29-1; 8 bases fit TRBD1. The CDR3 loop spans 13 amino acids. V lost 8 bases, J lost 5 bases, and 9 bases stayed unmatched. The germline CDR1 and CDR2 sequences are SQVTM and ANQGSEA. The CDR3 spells CSLGGTGVDTQYF. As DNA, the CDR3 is TGCAGCCTTGGTGGGACAGGTGTAGATACGCAGTATTTT.

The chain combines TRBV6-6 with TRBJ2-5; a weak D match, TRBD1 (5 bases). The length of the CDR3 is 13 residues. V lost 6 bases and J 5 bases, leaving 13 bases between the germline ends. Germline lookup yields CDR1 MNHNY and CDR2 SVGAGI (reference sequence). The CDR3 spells CASRWQGGETQYF. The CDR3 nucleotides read TGTGCCAGCAGATGGCAGGGCGGTGAGACCCAGTACTTC.

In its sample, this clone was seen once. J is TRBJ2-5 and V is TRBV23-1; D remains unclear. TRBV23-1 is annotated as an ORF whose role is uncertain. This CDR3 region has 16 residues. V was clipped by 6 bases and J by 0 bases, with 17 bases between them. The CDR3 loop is CASRRFFYAYQETQYF. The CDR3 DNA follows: TGCGCCAGCAGACGTTTCTTTTACGCGTACCAAGAGACCCAGTACTTC.

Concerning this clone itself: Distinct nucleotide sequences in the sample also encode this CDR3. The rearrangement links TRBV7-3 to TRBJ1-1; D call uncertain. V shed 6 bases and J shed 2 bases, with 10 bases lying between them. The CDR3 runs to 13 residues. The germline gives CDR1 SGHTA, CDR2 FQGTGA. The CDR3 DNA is TGTGCCAGCAGTCCGACTGGAAACACTGAAGCTTTCTTT. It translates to CASSPTGNTEAFF.

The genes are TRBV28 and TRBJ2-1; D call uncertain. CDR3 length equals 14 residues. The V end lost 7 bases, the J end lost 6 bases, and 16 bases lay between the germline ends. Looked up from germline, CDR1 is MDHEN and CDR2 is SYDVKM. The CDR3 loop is CASTPSGRTNEQFF. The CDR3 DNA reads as TGTGCCAGCACCCCCTCAGGACGAACCAATGAGCAGTTCTTC.

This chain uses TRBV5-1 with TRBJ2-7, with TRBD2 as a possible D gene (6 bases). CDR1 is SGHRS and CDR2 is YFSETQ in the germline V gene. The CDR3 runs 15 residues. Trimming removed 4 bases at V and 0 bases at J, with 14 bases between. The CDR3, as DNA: TGCGCCAGCAGCGGGATTCCCGGGAGCTCCTACGAGCAGTACTTC. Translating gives CASSGIPGSSYEQYF.

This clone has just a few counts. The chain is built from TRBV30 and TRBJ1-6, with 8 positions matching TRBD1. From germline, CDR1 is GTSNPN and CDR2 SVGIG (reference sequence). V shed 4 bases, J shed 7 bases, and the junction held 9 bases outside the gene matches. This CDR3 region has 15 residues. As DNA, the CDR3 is TGTGCCTGGAAGGACAGGGTGAGACGCAATTCACCCCTCCACTTT. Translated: CAWKDRVRRNSPLHF.

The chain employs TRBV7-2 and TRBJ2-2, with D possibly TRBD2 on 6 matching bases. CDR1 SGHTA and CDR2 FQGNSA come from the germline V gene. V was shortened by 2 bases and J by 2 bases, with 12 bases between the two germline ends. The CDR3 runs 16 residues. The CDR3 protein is CASSLIGGANTGELFF. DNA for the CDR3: TGTGCCAGCAGCTTAATCGGCGGGGCCAACACCGGGGAGCTGTTTTTT.